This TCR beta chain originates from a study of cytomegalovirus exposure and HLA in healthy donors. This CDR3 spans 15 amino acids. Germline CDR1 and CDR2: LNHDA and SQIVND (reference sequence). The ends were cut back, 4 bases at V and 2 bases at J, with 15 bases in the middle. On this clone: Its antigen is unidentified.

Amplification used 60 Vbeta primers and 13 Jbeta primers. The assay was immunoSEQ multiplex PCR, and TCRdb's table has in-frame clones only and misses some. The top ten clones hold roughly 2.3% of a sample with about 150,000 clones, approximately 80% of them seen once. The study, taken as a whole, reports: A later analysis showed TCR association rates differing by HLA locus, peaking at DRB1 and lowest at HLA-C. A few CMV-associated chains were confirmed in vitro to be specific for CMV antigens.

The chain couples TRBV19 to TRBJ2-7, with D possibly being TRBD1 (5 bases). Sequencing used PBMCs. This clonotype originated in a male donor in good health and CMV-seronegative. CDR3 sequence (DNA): TGTGCCAGTAGTAGAGACAGACAGAGCCCCTACGAGCAGTACTTC. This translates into CASSRDRQSPYEQYF. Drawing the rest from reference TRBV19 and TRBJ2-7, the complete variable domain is DGGITQSPKYLFRKEGQNVTLSCEQNLNHDAMYWYRQDPGQGLRLIYYSQIVNDFQKGDIAEGYSVSREKKESFPLTVTSAQKNPTAFYLCASSRDRQSPYEQYFGPGTRLTVT.